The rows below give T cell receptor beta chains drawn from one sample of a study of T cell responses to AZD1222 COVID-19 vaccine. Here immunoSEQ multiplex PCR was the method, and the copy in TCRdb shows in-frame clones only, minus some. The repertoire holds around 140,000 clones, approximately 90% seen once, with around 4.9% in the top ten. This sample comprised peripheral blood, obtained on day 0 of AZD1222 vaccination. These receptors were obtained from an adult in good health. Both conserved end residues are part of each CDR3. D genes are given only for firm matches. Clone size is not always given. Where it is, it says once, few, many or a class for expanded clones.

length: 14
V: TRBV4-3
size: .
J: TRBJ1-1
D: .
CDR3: CASSKELGNTEAFF
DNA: TGCGCCAGCAGCAAGGAGTTAGGCAACACTGAAGCTTTCTTT

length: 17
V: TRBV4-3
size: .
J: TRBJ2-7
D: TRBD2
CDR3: CASSQDVRSGSLYEQYF
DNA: TGCGCCAGCAGCCAAGACGTTCGGAGCGGGAGTCTTTACGAGCAGTACTTC

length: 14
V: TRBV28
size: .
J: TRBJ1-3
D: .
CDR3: CASSPLRAGNTIYF
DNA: TGTGCCAGCAGCCCCCTGAGAGCTGGAAACACCATATATTTT

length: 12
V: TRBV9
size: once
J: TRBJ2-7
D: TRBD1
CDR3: CASSATGDEQYF
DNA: TGTGCCAGCAGCGCGACAGGGGACGAGCAGTACTTC

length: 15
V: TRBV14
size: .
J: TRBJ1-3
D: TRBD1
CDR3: CASSQDRGIGNTIYF
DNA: TGTGCCAGCAGCCAGGACAGGGGGATTGGAAACACCATATATTTT

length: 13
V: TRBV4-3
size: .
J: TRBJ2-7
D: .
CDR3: CASSQDGGYEQYF
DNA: TGCGCCAGCAGCCAAGATGGGGGCTACGAGCAGTACTTC

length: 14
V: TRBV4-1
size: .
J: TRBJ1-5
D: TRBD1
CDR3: CASSPGTGGQPQHF
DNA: TGCGCCAGCAGCCCCGGGACAGGGGGTCAGCCCCAGCATTTT

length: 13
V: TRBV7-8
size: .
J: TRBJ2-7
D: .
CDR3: CASSQGTALEQYF
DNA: TGTGCCAGCAGCCAAGGGACGGCCCTCGAGCAGTACTTC

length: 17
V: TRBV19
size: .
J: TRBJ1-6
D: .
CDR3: CASSIVPPALGYSPLHF
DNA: TGTGCCAGTAGTATAGTTCCTCCAGCATTGGGATACTCACCCCTCCACTTT

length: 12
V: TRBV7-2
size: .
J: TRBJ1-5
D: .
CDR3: CASSDTQGPQHF
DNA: TGTGCCAGCAGCGACACTCAGGGTCCCCAGCATTTT

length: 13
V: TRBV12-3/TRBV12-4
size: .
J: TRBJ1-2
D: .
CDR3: CASGSEANYGYTF
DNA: TGTGCCAGCGGGTCCGAAGCTAACTATGGCTACACCTTC

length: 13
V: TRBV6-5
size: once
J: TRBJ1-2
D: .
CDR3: CASSQPATYGYTF
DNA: TGTGCCAGCAGCCAACCCGCCACCTATGGCTACACCTTC

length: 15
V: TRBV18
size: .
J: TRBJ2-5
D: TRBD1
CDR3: CASSPFRGQLETQYF
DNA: TGTGCCAGCTCACCCTTCCGGGGACAGCTAGAGACCCAGTACTTC

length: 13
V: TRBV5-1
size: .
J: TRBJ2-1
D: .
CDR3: CASSLGSYNEQFF
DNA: TGCGCCAGCAGCTTGGGCTCCTACAATGAGCAGTTCTTC

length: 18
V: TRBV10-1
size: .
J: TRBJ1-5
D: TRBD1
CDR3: CASLTKYTQGPHNQPQHF
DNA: TGCGCCAGCCTCACCAAGTATACACAGGGGCCACACAATCAGCCCCAGCATTTT